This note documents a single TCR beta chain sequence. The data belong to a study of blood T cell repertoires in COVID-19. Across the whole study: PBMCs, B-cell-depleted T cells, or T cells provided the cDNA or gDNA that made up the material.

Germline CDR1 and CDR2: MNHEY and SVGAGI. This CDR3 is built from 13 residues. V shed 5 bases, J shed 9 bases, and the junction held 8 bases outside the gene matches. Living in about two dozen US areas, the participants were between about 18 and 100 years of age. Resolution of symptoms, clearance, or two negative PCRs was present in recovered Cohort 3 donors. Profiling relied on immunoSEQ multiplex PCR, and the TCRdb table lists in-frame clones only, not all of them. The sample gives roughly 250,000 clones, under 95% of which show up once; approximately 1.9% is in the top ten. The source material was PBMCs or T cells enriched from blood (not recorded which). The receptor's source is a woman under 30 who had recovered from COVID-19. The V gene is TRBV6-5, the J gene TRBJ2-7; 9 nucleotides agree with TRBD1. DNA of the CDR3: TGTGCCAGCAGTACCGGGACAGGGCTTCCGCAGTACTTC. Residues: CASSTGTGLPQYF.